This entry lists 5 T cell receptor beta chains sequenced from one sample in a study of identical twins. TCRdb fed the 5' RACE reads into MiXCR, producing one record per CDR3 protein. In the table there are approximately 490,000 distinct CDR3 sequences, around 20% of which are singletons. The sample was also reused in another study, on yellow fever vaccine responses in identical twins.

Sequenced input: CD4+ T cells sorted from blood. The origin of the receptors is a woman aged 18-29 years in good health.

The rearrangement joins TRBV3-1 to TRBJ1-1; TRBD1 agrees at 12 bases. The V gene end was trimmed by 4 bases and the J gene end by 5 bases; junction bases not matched to a gene: 5. In germline, CDR1 is LGHDT, CDR2 YNNKEL (reference sequence). The length of the CDR3 is 15 residues. This CDR3 reads CASSPGTGGRTEAFF. CDR3 coding DNA: TGTGCCAGCAGCCCCGGGACAGGGGGCAGGACTGAAGCTTTCTTT.

This clonotype was seen a few times. This chain connects TRBV29-1 to TRBJ2-1; 11 bases are shared with TRBD2. Germline V lookup: CDR1 SQVTM, CDR2 ANQGSEA. Germline trimming cut 8 bases from V and 8 bases from J; bases unmatched to any gene: 20. The CDR3 spans 17 residues. Written as DNA, the CDR3 is TGCAGCTGTATCCCAGAACTAGCGGGAGCTTTTAGCGATGAGCAGTTCTTC. Its protein product is CSCIPELAGAFSDEQFF.

V usage is TRBV12-3 or TRBV12-4 and J usage is TRBJ1-2; 10 bases are a match to TRBD1. With V trimmed by 5 bases and J by 8 bases, 11 bases remained unmatched. The CDR3 contains 15 residues. CDR3 in amino acids: CASSRQGALTEGYTF. Here the CDR3 DNA reads TGTGCCAGCAGTAGACAGGGGGCTTTGACCGAAGGCTACACCTTC.

The J gene is TRBJ2-7, the V gene TRBV3-1, with D perhaps TRBD2 (6 bases). CDR1 and CDR2 from the germline V gene are LGHDT and YNNKEL (reference sequence). The V end was cut by 0 bases, the J end by 7 bases, with 13 bases between. The CDR3 sequence is 14 residues long. The CDR3, as DNA: TGTGCCAGCAGCCAAGATCCAGGGAGGAGGGAGCAGTACTTC. Its translation: CASSQDPGRREQYF.

V usage is TRBV5-1 and J usage is TRBJ2-5, with D possibly matching TRBD2 (5 bases). The V end lost 0 bases, the J end lost 1 base, and 10 bases lay between the germline ends. This CDR3 has 15 residues. CDR1 is SGHRS and CDR2 is YFSETQ in the germline V gene. CDR3 loop: CASSLGGPSQETQYF. CDR3 DNA: TGCGCCAGCAGCTTGGGAGGGCCCTCCCAAGAGACCCAGTACTTC. Based on the CDR3 plus reference TRBV5-1 and TRBJ2-5, the full variable domain is KAGVTQTPRYLIKTRGQQVTLSCSPISGHRSVSWYQQTPGQGLQFLFEYFSETQRNKGNFPGRFSGRQFSNSRSEMNVSTLELGDSALYLCASSLGGPSQETQYFGPGTRLLVL.